Listed below are T cell receptor beta chains from one sample, sequenced in a study of regulatory T cells in long-lasting Graves disease. TCRdb reanalysed the multiplex PCR reads using MiXCR and keeps one entry per CDR3 protein. The sample lists hundreds of thousands of distinct CDR3 sequences; roughly 17% were seen once. These data were also reused for a study on T cells in Graves' hyperthyroidism and ophthalmopathy.

The sequencing used peripheral blood mononuclear cells (PBMCs), collected at new diagnosis, from a patient treated with antithyroid drugs. The receptors originated from a man in his forties with Graves disease. Both conserved end residues are part of each CDR3. The D gene is left open where the match is weak. Clone size is not always given. Where it is, it says once, few, many or a class for expanded clones.

V gene	J gene	clone size	D gene	CDR3 protein	CDR3 DNA
TRBV4-3	TRBJ2-3	many	NA	CASSQDKGNTQYF	TGCGCCAGCAGCCAAGATAAGGGAAATACGCAGTATTTT
TRBV13	TRBJ2-3	many	TRBD1	CASSGLRGRTDTQYF	TGTGCCAGCAGCGGACTCAGGGGGCGCACAGATACGCAGTATTTT
TRBV24-1	TRBJ2-3	many	NA	CATSDRGRASPDTQYF	TGTGCCACCAGTGACAGGGGACGGGCATCGCCAGATACGCAGTATTTT
TRBV7-3	TRBJ1-1	many	NA	CASSLQPNTEAFF	TGTGCCAGCAGCCTACAGCCTAACACTGAAGCTTTCTTT
TRBV18	TRBJ2-6	few	NA	CASSSQRANVLTF	TGTGCCAGCTCGTCTCAACGGGCCAACGTCCTGACTTTC
TRBV9	TRBJ1-4	NA	TRBD1	CASSPRQGGNEKLFF	TGTGCCAGCAGCCCCCGACAGGGAGGTAATGAAAAACTGTTTTTT
TRBV10-3	TRBJ1-2	NA	TRBD1	CAISGQGAWGYTF	TGTGCCATCAGCGGACAGGGGGCATGGGGCTACACCTTC
TRBV6-1	TRBJ2-7	many	NA	CASSRPGRGAYEQYF	TGTGCCAGCAGTCGCCCTGGCAGGGGAGCCTACGAGCAGTACTTC
TRBV29-1	TRBJ2-1	many	TRBD1	CSVDRTGWIEQFF	TGCAGCGTTGACCGGACAGGGTGGATCGAGCAGTTCTTC
TRBV28	TRBJ2-5	few	TRBD2	CASSFSGGWDRETQYF	TGTGCCAGCAGTTTTAGCGGGGGATGGGATCGGGAGACCCAGTACTTC
TRBV6-1	TRBJ1-1	many	NA	CASKSQGNTEAFF	TGTGCCAGCAAGTCACAGGGGAACACTGAAGCTTTCTTT
TRBV7-2	TRBJ2-3	NA	TRBD2	CASSLASGISTDTQYF	TGTGCCAGCAGCTTAGCGAGCGGGATAAGCACAGATACGCAGTATTTT
TRBV6-2/TRBV6-3	TRBJ1-5	many	NA	CASSAGRSNQPQHF	TGTGCCAGCAGTGCCGGACGTAGCAATCAGCCCCAGCATTTT
TRBV20-1	TRBJ1-2	many	TRBD1	CSAAAGTGVGGYTF	TGCAGTGCCGCCGCCGGGACAGGGGTTGGGGGCTACACCTTC
TRBV30	TRBJ2-7	many	NA	CAWSVGGQGYEQYF	TGTGCCTGGAGTGTAGGAGGGCAGGGCTACGAGCAGTACTTC
TRBV6-1	TRBJ2-5	many	NA	CASSHRTVQETQYF	TGTGCCAGCAGTCACAGGACTGTTCAAGAGACCCAGTACTTC
TRBV28	TRBJ2-5	many	TRBD1	CASSAWGQEETQYF	TGTGCCAGCAGTGCCTGGGGACAGGAAGAGACCCAGTACTTC
TRBV11-3	TRBJ2-2	NA	NA	CASGVGGVNTGELFF	TGTGCCAGCGGGGTTGGGGGAGTTAACACCGGGGAGCTGTTTTTT
TRBV7-2	TRBJ1-6	many	TRBD1	CASSLSGTGLSPLHF	TGTGCCAGCAGCCTTTCCGGGACAGGGCTTTCACCCCTCCACTTT
TRBV2	TRBJ2-1	few	TRBD1	CASTNRGNEQFF	TGTGCCAGCACTAACAGGGGCAATGAGCAGTTCTTC
TRBV3-2	TRBJ1-2	NA	NA	CASSHRTGGYGYTF	TGTGCCAGCAGCCACAGGACAGGGGGATATGGCTACACCTTC
TRBV4-2	TRBJ1-4	few	NA	CASSQVGGGAANEKLFF	TGTGCCAGCAGCCAAGTGGGTGGAGGGGCCGCTAATGAAAAACTGTTTTTT
TRBV10-3	TRBJ1-1	few	NA	CAISESIGTSQSAFF	TGTGCCATCAGTGAGTCGATCGGGACCTCCCAGTCGGCTTTCTTT
TRBV7-9	TRBJ2-1	once	TRBD1	CASSPTGGEYNEQFF	TGTGCCAGCAGCCCGACAGGGGGAGAGTACAATGAGCAGTTCTTC
TRBV20-1	TRBJ1-1	many	NA	CSASEGVTEAFF	TGCAGTGCTAGTGAAGGGGTCACTGAAGCTTTCTTT
TRBV6-6	TRBJ1-1	NA	TRBD1	CASSWTGANTEAFF	TGTGCCAGCAGTTGGACAGGGGCGAACACTGAAGCTTTCTTT
TRBV4-2	TRBJ2-2	few	NA	CASSRGDSGGELFF	TGTGCCAGCAGCCGGGGGGATTCCGGCGGGGAGCTGTTTTTT
TRBV7-2	TRBJ2-4	many	NA	CASSLDPRPRQGNIQYF	TGTGCCAGCAGCTTAGATCCCCGACCTAGGCAGGGAAACATTCAGTACTTC
TRBV27	TRBJ2-3	many	NA	CASSLPAGGGDTDTQYF	TGTGCCAGCAGTTTACCCGCAGGTGGCGGGGACACAGATACGCAGTATTTT
TRBV5-1	TRBJ2-4	many	NA	CASSPDGFTIQYF	TGCGCCAGCAGCCCCGACGGGTTTACCATTCAGTACTTC
TRBV5-1	TRBJ2-2	many	NA	CASSLLGLNTGELFF	TGCGCCAGCAGCTTGTTAGGCCTGAACACCGGGGAGCTGTTTTTT
TRBV24-1	TRBJ1-5	NA	NA	CATSGVGNQPQHF	TGTGCCACCAGTGGGGTAGGCAATCAGCCCCAGCATTTT
TRBV28	TRBJ2-7	many	TRBD2	CASSLPELYGGSYEQYF	TGTGCCAGCAGTTTACCTGAGTTATACGGGGGGTCCTACGAGCAGTACTTC
TRBV5-8	TRBJ1-5	few	NA	CASSLIPGIDQPQHF	TGTGCCAGCAGCTTGATACCAGGGATAGACCAGCCCCAGCATTTT
TRBV18	TRBJ1-4	many	TRBD1	CASSPPGQGQEKLFF	TGTGCCAGCTCACCACCGGGACAGGGACAGGAAAAACTGTTTTTT
TRBV4-1	TRBJ1-4	few	NA	CASSQGRPGGQEEKLFF	TGCGCCAGCAGCCAAGGCCGCCCGGGGGGGCAGGAGGAAAAACTGTTTTTT
TRBV19	TRBJ2-3	few	NA	CASSIDLQGADTQYF	TGTGCCAGTAGTATAGATTTGCAGGGCGCAGATACGCAGTATTTT
TRBV12-3/TRBV12-4	TRBJ2-7	many	TRBD1	CASSFGTGVSYEQYF	TGTGCCAGCAGTTTCGGGACAGGGGTTTCCTACGAGCAGTACTTC
TRBV29-1	TRBJ2-4	many	NA	CSVGQGDIQYF	TGCAGCGTTGGTCAGGGCGACATTCAGTACTTC
TRBV29-1	TRBJ2-5	few	TRBD2	CSFSSGRGPQYF	TGCAGCTTTTCCAGCGGGAGGGGGCCCCAGTACTTC
TRBV30	TRBJ2-7	many	TRBD1	CAWSPGTGDYEQYF	TGTGCCTGGAGTCCCGGGACAGGGGACTACGAGCAGTACTTC
TRBV5-1	TRBJ2-7	many	NA	CASSPTGHRPLRTLHEQYF	TGCGCCAGCAGCCCAACGGGACATCGGCCACTCAGGACCCTGCACGAGCAGTACTTC
TRBV27	TRBJ2-7	NA	TRBD1	CASSLGQGDGQYF	TGTGCCAGCAGTCTGGGACAGGGGGACGGGCAGTACTTC
TRBV11-3	TRBJ2-1	many	NA	CASSSSSNSEQFF	TGTGCCAGCAGCTCCTCTAGCAATTCTGAGCAGTTCTTC
TRBV5-5	TRBJ2-3	many	TRBD1	CASSWTGDSTDTQYF	TGTGCCAGCAGCTGGACAGGGGATAGCACAGATACGCAGTATTTT
TRBV13	TRBJ2-1	few	NA	CASSPKGGWYNEQFF	TGTGCCAGCAGCCCCAAGGGGGGTTGGTACAATGAGCAGTTCTTC
TRBV11-1	TRBJ2-1	many	NA	CASSLGRIAEQFF	TGTGCCAGCAGCTTAGGTCGGATCGCCGAGCAGTTCTTC